The rows below give T cell receptor beta chains drawn from one sample of a study of radiotherapy plus CTLA-4 blockade in lung cancer. Here immunoSEQ multiplex PCR was the method, and the copy in TCRdb shows in-frame clones only, minus some. The repertoire has about 31,000 clones, around 70% of them found once; the top ten carry under 5%. Here the sequenced sample was peripheral blood, taken from a patient treated with radiotherapy plus ipilimumab. The receptors were sampled from a human donor with non-small cell lung cancer whose response to radiotherapy plus ipilimumab could not be evaluated. The CDR3 runs from the conserved cysteine through the conserved F or W. A D gene is named only where the DNA matches it firmly. Not every row has a clone size; where given, it reads once, few, many or a size class.

V: TRBV9
D: TRBD1
size: .
J: TRBJ1-1
CDR3: CASSVTGMNTEAFF
DNA: TGTGCCAGCAGCGTGACAGGGATGAACACTGAAGCTTTCTTT

V: TRBV23-1
D: .
size: .
J: TRBJ2-1
CDR3: CASSPSGEQFF
DNA: TGCGCCAGCAGTCCCTCAGGTGAGCAGTTCTTC

V: TRBV6-1
D: TRBD1
size: .
J: TRBJ1-2
CDR3: CASSRTGRSNYGYTF
DNA: TGTGCCAGCAGCCGGACAGGGCGATCTAACTATGGCTACACCTTC

V: TRBV5-1
D: TRBD2
size: few
J: TRBJ2-3
CDR3: CASSLGPLAGADTQYF
DNA: TGCGCCAGCAGCTTAGGCCCTCTAGCGGGAGCAGATACGCAGTATTTT

V: TRBV6-6
D: TRBD2
size: few
J: TRBJ2-7
CDR3: CASSSSGRTNEQYF
DNA: TGTGCCAGCAGTTCTAGCGGGAGAACCAACGAGCAGTACTTC

V: TRBV9
D: TRBD1
size: medium-sized
J: TRBJ1-4
CDR3: CASSPRDRLNEKLFF
DNA: TGTGCCAGCAGCCCTCGGGACAGGCTAAATGAAAAACTGTTTTTT

V: TRBV18
D: .
size: .
J: TRBJ1-6
CDR3: CASSTSGTTWNSPLHF
DNA: TGTGCCAGCTCAACCTCCGGGACAACGTGGAATTCACCCCTCCACTTT

V: TRBV28
D: TRBD1
size: .
J: TRBJ1-5
CDR3: CASSLITLTGGNQPQHF
DNA: TGTGCCAGCAGTTTGATCACACTCACAGGGGGGAACCAGCCCCAGCATTTT

V: TRBV5-1
D: TRBD1
size: .
J: TRBJ2-7
CDR3: CASSPSGQGFYEQYF
DNA: TGCGCCAGCAGCCCTTCGGGACAGGGTTTCTACGAGCAGTACTTC

V: TRBV11-2
D: TRBD1
size: .
J: TRBJ2-3
CDR3: CASTTGGYTDTQYF
DNA: TGTGCCAGCACCACAGGGGGGTACACAGATACGCAGTATTTT

V: TRBV5-6
D: TRBD1
size: .
J: TRBJ1-1
CDR3: CASSLAVRTGGWAFF
DNA: TGTGCCAGCAGCTTGGCGGTTCGGACAGGTGGATGGGCTTTCTTT

V: TRBV15
D: .
size: .
J: TRBJ1-5
CDR3: CATSVRRDHNQPQHF
DNA: TGTGCCACCAGCGTTCGCCGGGATCACAATCAGCCCCAGCATTTT

V: TRBV6-5
D: TRBD2
size: few
J: TRBJ2-7
CDR3: CASSSSGRTNEQYF
DNA: TGTGCCAGCAGTTCTAGCGGGAGAACCAACGAGCAGTACTTC

V: TRBV5-6
D: .
size: few
J: TRBJ2-2
CDR3: CASSLTVNTGELFF
DNA: TGTGCCAGCAGCTTGACGGTGAACACCGGGGAGCTGTTTTTT

V: TRBV4-3
D: TRBD1
size: .
J: TRBJ2-3
CDR3: CASRGQSTDTQYF
DNA: TGCGCCAGCCGGGGACAGAGCACAGATACGCAGTATTTT

V: TRBV6-5
D: .
size: few
J: TRBJ2-7
CDR3: CASSYTLLSSYEQYF
DNA: TGTGCCAGCAGTTACACTCTTCTAAGCTCCTACGAGCAGTACTTC

V: TRBV28
D: TRBD2
size: .
J: TRBJ2-3
CDR3: CASSLPLAGTDTQYF
DNA: TGTGCCAGCAGTTTGCCGCTAGCGGGGACAGATACGCAGTATTTT

V: TRBV6-5
D: TRBD1
size: .
J: TRBJ2-7
CDR3: CASTGTGSYEQYF
DNA: TGTGCCAGCACCGGGACAGGCTCCTACGAGCAGTACTTC

V: TRBV7-2
D: .
size: .
J: TRBJ1-1
CDR3: CASSTGLPNTEAFF
DNA: TGTGCCAGCAGCACGGGACTCCCGAACACTGAAGCTTTCTTT

V: TRBV5-1
D: TRBD1
size: .
J: TRBJ1-4
CDR3: CASSLASGTGYEKLFF
DNA: TGCGCCAGCAGCTTGGCGTCCGGGACAGGGTACGAAAAACTGTTTTTT

V: TRBV19
D: TRBD1
size: .
J: TRBJ2-5
CDR3: CASSIGQGAWETQYF
DNA: TGTGCCAGTAGTATCGGGCAGGGGGCCTGGGAGACCCAGTACTTC

V: TRBV6-5
D: .
size: .
J: TRBJ2-3
CDR3: CASSISGTSTDTQYF
DNA: TGTGCCAGCAGTATTAGCGGAACTAGCACAGATACGCAGTATTTT

V: TRBV4-3
D: TRBD1
size: .
J: TRBJ1-1
CDR3: CASSQDTGVGSEAFF
DNA: TGCGCCAGCAGCCAAGATACAGGGGTCGGCTCTGAAGCTTTCTTT

V: TRBV6-6
D: .
size: .
J: TRBJ2-7
CDR3: CASSYGRAYEQYF
DNA: TGTGCCAGCAGTTACGGCAGGGCCTACGAGCAGTACTTC

V: TRBV6-5
D: .
size: .
J: TRBJ1-1
CDR3: CASNGQINTEAFF
DNA: TGTGCCAGCAACGGACAGATTAACACTGAAGCTTTCTTT

V: TRBV5-4
D: .
size: .
J: TRBJ2-1
CDR3: CASSLGLQPLSSYNEQFF
DNA: TGTGCCAGCAGCTTGGGACTCCAACCGTTAAGCTCCTACAATGAGCAGTTCTTC

V: TRBV5-4
D: TRBD2
size: .
J: TRBJ2-4
CDR3: CASSRAAGGLAKNIQYF
DNA: TGTGCCAGCAGCCGTGCGGCGGGAGGGCTAGCCAAAAACATTCAGTACTTC

V: TRBV5-4
D: TRBD1
size: .
J: TRBJ1-2
CDR3: CASSSNRGGYGYTF
DNA: TGTGCCAGCAGCTCCAACAGGGGGGGGTATGGCTACACCTTC

V: TRBV5-4
D: TRBD2
size: .
J: TRBJ2-7
CDR3: CASSTRTSSGEQYF
DNA: TGTGCCAGCAGCACCAGGACTAGTTCGGGCGAGCAGTACTTC

V: TRBV7-2
D: TRBD2
size: .
J: TRBJ2-2
CDR3: CASSLRPGLAGEDTGELFF
DNA: TGTGCCAGCAGCTTAAGACCGGGACTAGCGGGAGAAGACACCGGGGAGCTGTTTTTT

V: TRBV27
D: .
size: few
J: TRBJ2-5
CDR3: CASRLGGLGKQETQYF
DNA: TGTGCCAGCCGCCTCGGAGGGTTGGGAAAACAAGAGACCCAGTACTTC

V: TRBV19
D: .
size: .
J: TRBJ1-4
CDR3: CASSSDWRRNEKLFF
DNA: TGTGCCAGTAGTAGTGACTGGAGAAGGAATGAAAAACTGTTTTTT

V: TRBV5-4
D: TRBD2
size: .
J: TRBJ2-1
CDR3: CASSQKAASGLDEQFF
DNA: TGTGCCAGCAGCCAAAAGGCGGCTAGCGGGTTGGATGAGCAGTTCTTC

V: TRBV19
D: TRBD2
size: .
J: TRBJ2-3
CDR3: CASSLGTSADTQYF
DNA: TGTGCCAGTAGTCTCGGGACTAGCGCAGATACGCAGTATTTT

V: TRBV5-4
D: .
size: .
J: TRBJ1-1
CDR3: CASSFQGREAFF
DNA: TGTGCCAGCAGCTTTCAGGGCAGGGAAGCTTTCTTT

V: TRBV30
D: .
size: .
J: TRBJ2-7
CDR3: CAWSIGVSYEQYF
DNA: TGTGCCTGGAGTATCGGAGTCTCCTACGAGCAGTACTTC

V: TRBV28
D: .
size: .
J: TRBJ1-2
CDR3: CASSSQDRGGYTF
DNA: TGTGCCAGCAGTTCCCAGGACAGAGGCGGCTACACCTTC

V: TRBV5-1
D: .
size: .
J: TRBJ2-3
CDR3: CASSSRQLTDTQYF
DNA: TGCGCCAGCAGCTCCCGACAGCTCACAGATACGCAGTATTTT

V: TRBV7-9
D: TRBD1
size: .
J: TRBJ2-7
CDR3: CASSLGSGQGGEQYF
DNA: TGTGCCAGCAGCTTAGGATCGGGACAGGGTGGCGAGCAGTACTTC

V: TRBV5-1
D: .
size: .
J: TRBJ1-3
CDR3: CASSLTNSGNTIYF
DNA: TGCGCCAGCAGCTTAACAAACTCTGGAAACACCATATATTTT

V: TRBV29-1
D: TRBD1
size: .
J: TRBJ1-2
CDR3: CSVAAGQTYGYTF
DNA: TGCAGCGTTGCGGCGGGACAGACCTATGGCTACACCTTC

V: TRBV7-2
D: .
size: .
J: TRBJ1-5
CDR3: CASSFDSYQPQHF
DNA: TGTGCCAGCAGCTTCGACAGCTATCAGCCCCAGCATTTT

V: TRBV7-2
D: .
size: .
J: TRBJ2-3
CDR3: CASSLVAASTDTQYF
DNA: TGTGCCAGCAGCTTAGTTGCGGCTAGCACAGATACGCAGTATTTT

V: TRBV7-2
D: .
size: .
J: TRBJ1-6
CDR3: CASSVWTANNSPLHF
DNA: TGTGCCAGCAGCGTATGGACAGCGAATAATTCACCCCTCCACTTT

V: TRBV14
D: TRBD1
size: .
J: TRBJ1-4
CDR3: CASSARQGAANEKLFF
DNA: TGTGCCAGCAGCGCTCGACAGGGGGCGGCTAATGAAAAACTGTTTTTT

V: TRBV13
D: .
size: .
J: TRBJ2-5
CDR3: CASSFRTNGETQYF
DNA: TGTGCCAGCAGCTTTAGGACTAATGGGGAGACCCAGTACTTC

V: TRBV2
D: .
size: .
J: TRBJ1-5
CDR3: CASSDQGQYQPQHF
DNA: TGTGCCAGCAGCGATCAGGGGCAGTATCAGCCCCAGCATTTT

V: TRBV6-5
D: TRBD1
size: once
J: TRBJ2-7
CDR3: CASSYTTGGSGEQYF
DNA: TGTGCCAGCAGCTATACAACAGGGGGCTCTGGGGAGCAGTACTTC

V: TRBV2
D: TRBD1
size: once
J: TRBJ1-2
CDR3: CASRDSRGSYGYTF
DNA: TGTGCCAGCAGAGACTCCAGGGGGTCCTATGGCTACACCTTC

V: TRBV19
D: .
size: .
J: TRBJ2-6
CDR3: CASSSGGSSGANVLTF
DNA: TGTGCCAGTAGTTCGGGTGGGTCCTCTGGGGCCAACGTCCTGACTTTC